Described below is a single T cell receptor (beta chain) sequence and its context. Its antigen target is currently unknown. Base qualities were left out, and no much larger clone turns up one base away. Genomic DNA was extracted from sorted cells for sequencing of the TCRbeta CDR3 region. The immunoSEQ Assay was used for sequencing of TCRbeta CDR3 regions. In TCRdb, the immuneACCESS table is reduced to in-frame sequences with V and J assigned. These tables do not hold every clone; where another copy was compared, an unresolved V gene accounts for under half, and the others remain unexplained. Present in this sample are over 15,000 clones, 70% to 90% of which were seen just once. The ten largest account for over 60% of the sample. The CDR3 runs 12 residues from the cysteine to the phenylalanine. The sequence is cut down to CDR3 DNA, 36 bases in frame from base 1. The CDR1 and CDR2 encoded by the germline V gene are SQVTM and ANQGSEA. V and J lose 7 bases and 6 bases, and a span of 13 bases separates them.

The entry originates in a study of OX40 agonist ivuxolimab in advanced cancers. About the full investigation: Ivuxolimab was a fully human IgG2 agonistic monoclonal antibody targeting the costimulatory receptor OX40 (CD134). Partial responses were achieved by three dose-escalation patients, of whom one had hepatocellular carcinoma and two had cutaneous melanoma. Intravenous ivuxolimab was administered to patients every 2 weeks at six dose levels: 0.01, 0.1, 0.3, 1.5, 3 and 10 mg/kg. The dose-escalation cohort was 82.7% male with a mean age of approximately 60 years, ranging from roughly 20 to 80. Among the approximately 50 dose-escalation patients, some 20 had hepatocellular carcinoma, approximately 15 melanoma, 9 renal cell carcinoma and 9 head and neck cancer. Peripheral TCRbeta sequencing was intended to test whether TCR sequence diversity was altered and clonal T-cell expansion was caused by ivuxolimab. The paper reports the monotherapy dose-escalation portion (N of about 50 patients) of the phase I ivuxolimab trial. Prior anti-PD-1, anti-PD-L1 or anti-CTLA-4 therapy was permitted, and approximately 40% of dose-escalation patients had received checkpoint inhibitors.

Patients with autoimmune disease history or receiving systemic immunosuppression were excluded from the trial. Peripheral blood for TCR sequencing was drawn from every dose cohort at baseline, at cycle 4 day 1 and at cycle 7 day 1. The samples were drawn from a first-in-human, open-label, multicenter phase I dose-escalation trial of ivuxolimab. Adults with locally advanced or metastatic melanoma, renal cell, hepatocellular, or head and neck squamous cell carcinoma were enrolled in the trial. Before TCR sequencing, CD4+ T cells and CD8+ T cells were sorted from peripheral blood as separate populations. General findings and caveats noted by the study authors: The antigen specificity of the clonally expanded peripheral T cells was not determined. At doses of 0.1 to 3.0 mg/kg, clonal expansion of both CD4+ and CD8+ blood T cells was observed from baseline to week 6. In partial responders in the 0.1-3.0 mg/kg groups, normalized peripheral clonal expansion was found to be among the lowest, especially among CD8+ T cells. On average, CD8+ T cells showed more expanded clones than CD4+ T cells after ivuxolimab. Low levels of normalized T-cell clonal expansion were also seen in some patients who did not respond.

The chain is assembled from TRBV29-1 and TRBJ2-1, with an unclear D gene assignment. The specimen was CD4+ or CD8+ T cells sorted from blood, collected in a trial of the OX40 agonist ivuxolimab. The TCR was taken from an adult with an advanced solid tumor such as melanoma, head and neck, liver or kidney cancer. The CDR3 reads as follows: CSDAAPSNEQFF. The DNA sequence is TGCAGCGACGCCGCTCCCAGCAATGAGCAGTTCTTC.